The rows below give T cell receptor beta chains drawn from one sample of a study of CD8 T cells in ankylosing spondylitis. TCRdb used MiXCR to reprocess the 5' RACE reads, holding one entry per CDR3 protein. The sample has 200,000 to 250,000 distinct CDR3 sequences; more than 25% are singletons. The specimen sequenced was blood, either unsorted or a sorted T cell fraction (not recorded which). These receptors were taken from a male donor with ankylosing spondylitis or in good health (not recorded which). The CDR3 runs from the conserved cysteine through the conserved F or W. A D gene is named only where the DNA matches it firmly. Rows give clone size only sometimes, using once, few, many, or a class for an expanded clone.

CDR3aa: CASTPDRTDTQYF
CDR3nt: TGCGCCAGCACCCCGGACCGCACAGATACGCAGTATTTT
len: 13
d_gene: .
v_gene: TRBV5-1
abundance: many
j_gene: TRBJ2-3

CDR3aa: CSAPDPGGAGELFF
CDR3nt: TGCAGTGCCCCAGACCCAGGGGGAGCCGGGGAGCTGTTTTTT
len: 14
d_gene: TRBD1
v_gene: TRBV20-1
abundance: many
j_gene: TRBJ2-2

CDR3aa: CASSPPQLPREQYF
CDR3nt: TGTGCCAGCAGCCCACCTCAACTCCCTCGGGAGCAGTACTTC
len: 14
d_gene: .
v_gene: TRBV3-1
abundance: .
j_gene: TRBJ2-7

CDR3aa: CSARDGSGGSYEQYF
CDR3nt: TGCAGTGCTAGAGATGGGTCAGGGGGTAGCTACGAGCAGTACTTC
len: 15
d_gene: TRBD1
v_gene: TRBV20-1
abundance: .
j_gene: TRBJ2-7

CDR3aa: CASRTSGGRTGELFF
CDR3nt: TGTGCCAGCAGAACTAGCGGGGGACGAACCGGGGAGCTGTTTTTT
len: 15
d_gene: TRBD2
v_gene: TRBV2
abundance: .
j_gene: TRBJ2-2

CDR3aa: CSAGTQPGELFF
CDR3nt: TGCAGCGCCGGGACCCAACCCGGGGAGCTGTTTTTT
len: 12
d_gene: .
v_gene: TRBV29-1
abundance: .
j_gene: TRBJ2-2

CDR3aa: CSVDSESSYEQYF
CDR3nt: TGCAGTGTAGACAGTGAGAGCTCCTACGAGCAGTACTTC
len: 13
d_gene: .
v_gene: TRBV20-1
abundance: many
j_gene: TRBJ2-7

CDR3aa: CSVGEQGFGEQYF
CDR3nt: TGCAGCGTTGGGGAACAGGGCTTTGGCGAGCAGTACTTC
len: 13
d_gene: .
v_gene: TRBV29-1
abundance: few
j_gene: TRBJ2-7

CDR3aa: CSARTELAKNIQYF
CDR3nt: TGCAGTGCTAGGACTGAACTAGCCAAAAACATTCAGTACTTC
len: 14
d_gene: .
v_gene: TRBV20-1
abundance: .
j_gene: TRBJ2-4

CDR3aa: CASSPGTSRNEQFF
CDR3nt: TGCGCCAGCAGCCCCGGGACTAGCAGGAATGAGCAGTTCTTC
len: 14
d_gene: TRBD2
v_gene: TRBV5-1
abundance: .
j_gene: TRBJ2-1

CDR3aa: CASSPRTGGNEQFF
CDR3nt: TGTGCCAGCTCACCACGGACAGGGGGCAATGAGCAGTTCTTC
len: 14
d_gene: TRBD1
v_gene: TRBV18
abundance: .
j_gene: TRBJ2-1

CDR3aa: CSAAPGLAGGSTDTQYF
CDR3nt: TGCAGTGCTGCACCGGGACTAGCGGGGGGTAGCACAGATACGCAGTATTTT
len: 17
d_gene: TRBD2
v_gene: TRBV20-1
abundance: .
j_gene: TRBJ2-3

CDR3aa: CASSPRLRDTEAFF
CDR3nt: TGCGCCAGCAGCCCCCGACTCCGGGACACTGAAGCTTTCTTT
len: 14
d_gene: .
v_gene: TRBV4-1
abundance: .
j_gene: TRBJ1-1

CDR3aa: CSASPRTGGTGELFF
CDR3nt: TGCAGTGCTAGTCCTAGGACAGGGGGCACCGGGGAGCTGTTTTTT
len: 15
d_gene: TRBD1
v_gene: TRBV20-1
abundance: few
j_gene: TRBJ2-2

CDR3aa: CASSLSTEAFF
CDR3nt: TGTGCCAGCAGTTTGAGCACTGAAGCTTTCTTT
len: 11
d_gene: .
v_gene: TRBV12-3/TRBV12-4
abundance: few
j_gene: TRBJ1-1

CDR3aa: CSARPLGNYGYTF
CDR3nt: TGCAGTGCGAGGCCCTTGGGCAACTATGGCTACACCTTC
len: 13
d_gene: .
v_gene: TRBV20-1
abundance: few
j_gene: TRBJ1-2

CDR3aa: CASSSNANLRQSPNEQFF
CDR3nt: TGTGCCAGCAGCTCAAATGCCAACCTCCGACAGTCCCCCAATGAGCAGTTCTTC
len: 18
d_gene: .
v_gene: TRBV6-1
abundance: few
j_gene: TRBJ2-1

CDR3aa: CSASRGAQVDTQYF
CDR3nt: TGCAGTGCTAGCCGGGGGGCGCAGGTAGATACGCAGTATTTT
len: 14
d_gene: .
v_gene: TRBV20-1
abundance: .
j_gene: TRBJ2-3

CDR3aa: CASSLEGLPYDTQYF
CDR3nt: TGTGCCAGCAGTTTAGAGGGACTACCCTATGATACGCAGTATTTT
len: 15
d_gene: TRBD2
v_gene: TRBV27
abundance: .
j_gene: TRBJ2-3

CDR3aa: CASREGGGMNRETQYF
CDR3nt: TGTGCCAGCAGAGAGGGGGGCGGGATGAATCGGGAGACCCAGTACTTC
len: 16
d_gene: .
v_gene: TRBV5-5
abundance: .
j_gene: TRBJ2-5

CDR3aa: CASSHGGPYEQYF
CDR3nt: TGCGCCAGCAGCCATGGGGGGCCCTACGAGCAGTACTTC
len: 13
d_gene: .
v_gene: TRBV4-1
abundance: .
j_gene: TRBJ2-7

CDR3aa: CSARDRLAGVFGELFF
CDR3nt: TGCAGTGCTAGAGATAGACTAGCGGGGGTGTTCGGGGAGCTGTTTTTT
len: 16
d_gene: TRBD2
v_gene: TRBV20-1
abundance: .
j_gene: TRBJ2-2

CDR3aa: CASSPTPAEQPQHF
CDR3nt: TGTGCCAGCAGCCCCACCCCGGCGGAGCAGCCCCAGCATTTT
len: 14
d_gene: .
v_gene: TRBV6-1
abundance: .
j_gene: TRBJ1-5

CDR3aa: CSARVIAGASFYNEQFF
CDR3nt: TGCAGTGCTAGGGTGATAGCGGGGGCCTCATTCTACAATGAGCAGTTCTTC
len: 17
d_gene: TRBD2
v_gene: TRBV20-1
abundance: few
j_gene: TRBJ2-1

CDR3aa: CASRGPGSYNEQFF
CDR3nt: TGTGCCAGCAGAGGTCCAGGCTCCTACAATGAGCAGTTCTTC
len: 14
d_gene: .
v_gene: TRBV6-1
abundance: .
j_gene: TRBJ2-1